The rows below give T cell receptor beta chains drawn from one sample of a study of response to subunit inactivated influenza vaccine. TCRdb independently ran MiXCR on the RT-PCR reads; one entry per CDR3 protein. The data hold about 570,000 distinct CDR3 sequences, with about 11% observed a single time. These data were also reused for a study on T cells expressing NK-cell markers.

The source was PBMCs from blood, collected on the day of vaccination. Receptors were obtained from a man aged 50-60 years who received an inactivated influenza vaccine. The CDR3 runs from the conserved cysteine through the conserved F or W. D genes are given only for firm matches. Size is omitted from some rows. Given values are once, few, many or a class for expanded clones.

V gene,clone size,D gene,J gene,CDR3 protein,CDR3 DNA
TRBV20-1,NA,TRBD1,TRBJ2-5,CSAPQTGVQTQYF,TGCAGTGCCCCCCAAACAGGGGTGCAGACCCAGTACTTC
TRBV24-1,few,NA,TRBJ2-5,CATSDLEGLRSGETQYF,TGTGCCACCAGTGACCTTGAAGGACTAAGGTCGGGGGAGACCCAGTACTTC
TRBV15,few,TRBD1,TRBJ2-2,CATKDRGRSGELFF,TGTGCCACCAAAGACAGGGGGCGGTCCGGGGAGCTGTTTTTT
TRBV5-1,many,NA,TRBJ2-3,CASSPGTDTDTQYF,TGCGCCAGCAGCCCCGGGACCGACACAGATACGCAGTATTTT
TRBV2,NA,NA,TRBJ1-2,CATKRTALADGYTF,TGTGCCACCAAACGGACAGCACTAGCAGATGGCTACACCTTC
TRBV6-5,few,NA,TRBJ2-7,CASSYPGVGEQYF,TGTGCCAGCAGTTACCCCGGGGTGGGCGAGCAGTACTTC
TRBV6-2/TRBV6-3,few,NA,TRBJ2-5,CASSYLTVGETQYF,TGTGCCAGCAGTTACCTTACAGTCGGGGAGACCCAGTACTTC
TRBV28,few,TRBD1,TRBJ2-1,CATGQGTYNEQFF,TGTGCCACCGGACAGGGCACCTACAATGAGCAGTTCTTC
TRBV30,NA,NA,TRBJ2-5,CAWSVLGETQYF,TGTGCCTGGAGTGTACTGGGGGAGACCCAGTACTTC
TRBV21-1,NA,NA,TRBJ2-3,CASSLRSILTDTQYF,TGTGCCAGCAGCTTACGGTCCATCCTCACAGATACGCAGTATTTT
TRBV5-1,many,TRBD2,TRBJ2-1,CASSYRREGRLYNEQFF,TGCGCCAGCAGCTATCGACGGGAGGGCCGCCTCTACAATGAGCAGTTCTTC
TRBV20-1,NA,NA,TRBJ2-7,CSARGPYSGITTSQYF,TGCAGTGCTAGAGGCCCCTACAGTGGGATAACTACGAGCCAGTACTTC
TRBV12-3/TRBV12-4,few,TRBD2,TRBJ2-5,CASSTKPGHGRETQYF,TGTGCCAGCAGTACTAAGCCGGGGCACGGGAGGGAGACCCAGTACTTC
TRBV21-1,few,NA,TRBJ2-5,CASRASINRGRETQYF,TGTGCCAGCAGAGCAAGTATTAACAGGGGCAGGGAGACCCAGTACTTC
TRBV12-3/TRBV12-4,few,NA,TRBJ1-1,CASSLAGVSTEAFF,TGTGCCAGCAGTTTGGCAGGGGTTAGCACTGAAGCTTTCTTT
TRBV20-1,few,NA,TRBJ2-2,CSARSGHANTGELFF,TGCAGTGCTAGAAGCGGACACGCGAACACCGGGGAGCTGTTTTTT
TRBV5-5,few,TRBD2,TRBJ2-3,CASSPGTSGLHTDTQYF,TGTGCCAGCAGCCCCGGGACTAGCGGGCTACACACAGATACGCAGTATTTT
TRBV5-1,few,NA,TRBJ1-2,CASSFLPESNYGYTF,TGCGCCAGCAGCTTTCTACCAGAGTCTAACTATGGCTACACCTTC
TRBV19,many,TRBD2,TRBJ2-2,CASSTLAGGSGELFF,TGTGCCAGTAGTACACTAGCGGGAGGTTCCGGGGAGCTGTTTTTT
TRBV28,few,TRBD1,TRBJ2-1,CASSLLWTGEDNEQFF,TGTGCCAGCAGTTTATTATGGACAGGGGAAGACAATGAGCAGTTCTTC
TRBV12-3/TRBV12-4,few,TRBD1,TRBJ2-2,CASNSGTALVGAGELFF,TGTGCCAGCAATTCCGGGACAGCTCTAGTAGGAGCCGGGGAGCTGTTTTTT
TRBV11-1,many,NA,TRBJ2-1,CASRIINWGSRSSYNEQFF,TGTGCCAGCAGAATTATTAATTGGGGCTCCCGAAGCTCCTACAATGAGCAGTTCTTC
TRBV27,NA,TRBD2,TRBJ2-7,CASSSVLAGVEQYF,TGTGCCAGCAGTTCGGTACTAGCGGGAGTGGAGCAGTACTTC
TRBV30,few,TRBD1,TRBJ1-2,CAWSVHGTGGTYGYTF,TGTGCCTGGAGTGTACATGGGACAGGGGGAACCTATGGCTACACCTTC
TRBV18,NA,TRBD1,TRBJ2-2,CASRQGASGELFF,TGTGCCAGTAGACAGGGCGCGTCCGGGGAGCTGTTTTTT
TRBV6-2/TRBV6-3,few,NA,TRBJ2-1,CASNFNRDWLYNEQFF,TGTGCCAGCAATTTTAACCGGGACTGGCTCTACAATGAGCAGTTCTTC
TRBV7-9,few,NA,TRBJ2-2,CASSPAAGSGELFF,TGTGCCAGCAGCCCAGCGGCGGGGTCTGGGGAGCTGTTTTTT
TRBV12-3/TRBV12-4,many,NA,TRBJ1-3,CASSPTRSGNTIYF,TGTGCCAGCAGTCCTACTCGCTCTGGAAACACCATATATTTT
TRBV6-5,few,NA,TRBJ2-2,CASRVGTGELFF,TGTGCCAGCAGAGTGGGCACCGGGGAGCTGTTTTTT
TRBV12-3/TRBV12-4,many,TRBD1,TRBJ1-1,CASSLLRGQIEAFF,TGTGCCAGCAGTTTACTGAGGGGACAGATTGAAGCTTTCTTT
TRBV29-1,few,NA,TRBJ1-4,CSAARQPNEKLFF,TGCAGCGCCGCTAGACAGCCTAATGAAAAACTGTTTTTT
TRBV10-3,many,NA,TRBJ2-7,CAISELGQGSYEQYF,TGTGCCATCAGTGAATTGGGGCAGGGCTCCTACGAGCAGTACTTC